These 7 T cell receptor beta chains were sequenced from one sample in a study of T cells in women clearing cervical HPV infection. This table comes from immunoSEQ multiplex PCR, and its TCRdb copy is limited to in-frame clones, with some not included. This sample contains about 30,000 clones. The material sequenced was blood buffy coat. The origin of the receptors is a woman aged 18-70 years with a cervical HPV16 infection that either progressed to CIN3+ or cleared (not recorded which).

A note on this clone: The read terminates 3 residues before the CDR3 end, so the remaining end is supplied by the germline J gene. The chain uses TRBV6-1 and TRBJ2-6, with a possible D match to TRBD1 (5 bases). The CDR3 spans 15 residues. The V gene lost 1 base and the J gene lost 1 base, with 5 bases spanning the gap. CDR1 MNHNS and CDR2 SASEGT come from the germline V gene. The DNA read from the CDR3 is TGTGCCAGCAGTGAAGGACAGTCTGGGGCCAACGTC. As protein: CASSEGQSGANV. The entire CDR3 is CASSEGQSGANVLTF.

Details on this clone: The read is 3 residues too short to cover the CDR3 end, so that end is filled in from the germline J gene. The V gene is TRBV19, the J gene TRBJ2-3, with D perhaps matching TRBD1 (6 bases). The ends were cut back, 7 bases at V and 2 bases at J, with 13 bases in the middle. This CDR3 has 14 amino acids. Germline loops: CDR1 LNHDA, CDR2 SQIVND (reference sequence). The CDR3 protein is CASTPGAITDTQYF. The CDR3 DNA, read in part, is TGTGCCAGTACGCCAGGGGCCATCACAGATACG.

As regards this clone: The sequenced fragment ends 3 residues before the CDR3 boundary, so the rest is inferred from the germline J gene. This chain joins TRBV2 and TRBJ2-1; D unclear. CDR1 and CDR2 from the germline V gene are SNHLY and FYNNEI. The CDR3 has 13 residues. Trimming pared 6 bases from V and 5 bases from J, leaving 11 bases between. The CDR3 DNA, read in part, is TGTGCCAGCAGCATTGCTAGGAACAATGAG. It codes for CASSIARNNE. The entire CDR3 sequence reads CASSIARNNEQFF.

On this clone: The sequenced fragment ends 3 residues before the CDR3 boundary, so the rest is inferred from the germline J gene. The chain links TRBV30 to TRBJ1-5, with TRBD1 matching 7 bases. Losses at the gene ends were 5 bases for V and 4 bases for J; bases not matched to a gene: 8. The CDR3 has 14 amino acids. CDR1 and CDR2 from the germline V gene are GTSNPN and SVGIG (reference sequence). CDR3 sequence reads: CAWGRQGTNQPQHF. The DNA read from the CDR3 is TGTGCCTGGGGAAGACAGGGTACTAATCAGCCC.

A remark on this clone: The read terminates 3 residues before the CDR3 end, so the remaining end is supplied by the germline J gene. The rearrangement uses TRBV7-8 and TRBJ1-2, with D possibly being TRBD1 (6 bases). Between the trimmed V and J ends, which lost 5 bases and 6 bases, there was a span of 16 bases. Germline V gene data show CDR1 as SGHVS and CDR2 as FQNEAQ. CDR3 length: 14 residues. The part of the CDR3 DNA that was read is TGTGCCAGCAGCACTCAGACAGGCGCCGATGGC. Its protein product is CASSTQTGADG. The entire CDR3 reads CASSTQTGADGYTF.

Details on this clone: The CDR3 end lies 3 residues beyond the end of the read and is filled in from the germline J gene. This chain connects TRBV5-1 to TRBJ1-1, with D uncertain. The CDR3 extends over 15 amino acids. Germline V gene lookup returns CDR1 SGHRS and CDR2 YFSETQ. V shed 2 bases and J shed 0 bases, with 11 bases lying between them. CDR3 bases read: TGCGCCAGCAGCTTATTAGCCGACTTGAACACTGAA. This codes for CASSLLADLNTE. The complete CDR3 reads CASSLLADLNTEAFF.

On this clone itself: Read data end 3 residues before the CDR3 end; the end is taken from the germline J gene. The J gene is TRBJ2-3, the V gene TRBV20-1; TRBD2 matches at 8 bases. V gave up 0 bases and J gave up 6 bases; unmatched junction bases: 17. The CDR3 totals 18 residues. Germline V gene lookup returns CDR1 DFQATT and CDR2 SNEGSKA (reference sequence). CDR3 protein: CSARDIGWSGRIGDTQYF. Partial CDR3 DNA: TGCAGTGCTAGAGATATTGGCTGGAGCGGGAGAATAGGTGATACG.